Listed below are T cell receptor beta chains from one sample, sequenced in a study of blood T cell repertoires in COVID-19. Assay used: immunoSEQ multiplex PCR; TCRdb lists only in-frame clones, some missing. The data show about 110,000 clones, roughly four fifths seen once. Sample: peripheral blood. Receptor source: a woman aged 60-75 years with acute or convalescent COVID-19. CDR3s include the opening cysteine and the closing phenylalanine or tryptophan.

j_call: TRBJ1-3; v_call: TRBV19; cdr3_aa: CASSMTGPANTIYF
j_call: TRBJ1-3; v_call: TRBV18; cdr3_aa: CASSPTGDASSGNTIYF
j_call: TRBJ1-2; v_call: TRBV25-1; cdr3_aa: CASSTDRGRFGLSYTF
j_call: TRBJ1-3; v_call: TRBV28; cdr3_aa: CASSLGQPGSGNTIYF
j_call: TRBJ1-5; v_call: TRBV6-6; cdr3_aa: CASTKESNQPQHF
j_call: TRBJ1-1; v_call: TRBV11-3; cdr3_aa: CASSLRGSEAFF
j_call: TRBJ2-3; v_call: TRBV28; cdr3_aa: CASRGNRGAADTQYF
j_call: TRBJ1-1; v_call: TRBV6-2/TRBV6-3; cdr3_aa: CASSYRQGMDTEAFF
j_call: TRBJ1-6; v_call: TRBV5-1; cdr3_aa: CASSWGTGTANSPLHF
j_call: TRBJ2-1; v_call: TRBV7-2; cdr3_aa: CASSSRSTYNEQFF
j_call: TRBJ2-7; v_call: TRBV11-2; cdr3_aa: CASSLGQGRTYEQYF
j_call: TRBJ2-7; v_call: TRBV3-1/TRBV3-2; cdr3_aa: CASSSRTGAYEQYF
j_call: TRBJ2-7; v_call: TRBV6-1; cdr3_aa: CASSQAQGYKQYF
j_call: TRBJ1-1; v_call: TRBV29-1; cdr3_aa: CSVGTAGGTEAFF
j_call: TRBJ1-2; v_call: TRBV2; cdr3_aa: CASRERGEDYGYTF
j_call: TRBJ2-3; v_call: TRBV5-1; cdr3_aa: CAASPTGVTDTQYF
j_call: TRBJ2-3; v_call: TRBV9; cdr3_aa: CASSVDGDTQYF
j_call: TRBJ2-3; v_call: TRBV7-2; cdr3_aa: CASSFQGIDTQYF
j_call: TRBJ2-1; v_call: TRBV5-1; cdr3_aa: CASSSGLDPNEQFF
j_call: TRBJ2-7; v_call: TRBV3-1/TRBV3-2; cdr3_aa: CASSQEGGRKQYF
j_call: TRBJ1-2; v_call: TRBV11-2; cdr3_aa: CASRAPFSGIGYGYTF
j_call: TRBJ2-1; v_call: TRBV28; cdr3_aa: CASSLGGTYNEQFF
j_call: TRBJ1-4; v_call: TRBV4-1; cdr3_aa: CASSQRILWQGGEKLFF
j_call: TRBJ1-2; v_call: TRBV12-3/TRBV12-4; cdr3_aa: CASSLPGLYGYTF
j_call: TRBJ2-3; v_call: TRBV5-1; cdr3_aa: CASSLEASSTDTQYF
j_call: TRBJ2-1; v_call: TRBV6-5; cdr3_aa: CASSWGGGQFF
j_call: TRBJ1-2; v_call: TRBV9; cdr3_aa: CASSEGQNYGYTF
j_call: TRBJ1-5; v_call: TRBV19; cdr3_aa: CASSIDPQEGKPQHF
j_call: TRBJ1-1; v_call: TRBV5-1; cdr3_aa: CASSIRTGGTEAFF
j_call: TRBJ1-2; v_call: TRBV4-3; cdr3_aa: CASSQGVAGPYGYTF
j_call: TRBJ1-1; v_call: TRBV5-1; cdr3_aa: CASSLVAGFGLNTEAFF
j_call: TRBJ2-7; v_call: TRBV27; cdr3_aa: CASRRQGAYEQYF
j_call: TRBJ2-1; v_call: TRBV27; cdr3_aa: CASRVLGQYHGNNEQFF
j_call: TRBJ2-2; v_call: TRBV10-3; cdr3_aa: CAIKSGQGAGELFF
j_call: TRBJ1-6; v_call: TRBV9; cdr3_aa: CASSVEARWRGRAELSSYNSPLHF
j_call: TRBJ2-7; v_call: TRBV9; cdr3_aa: CASSKSSYEQYF
j_call: TRBJ1-2; v_call: TRBV23-1; cdr3_aa: CASSLIWGGAYGYTF
j_call: TRBJ2-7; v_call: TRBV7-9; cdr3_aa: CASSLGVVSVGQAYEQYF